This T cell receptor (beta chain) was sequenced during a study of a mutant IDH1 vaccine in newly diagnosed glioma. For the study at large: Vaccine dosing followed radiotherapy by 4-6 weeks, or accompanied temozolomide cycles. The treated group averaged about 41 years old and was roughly 62% male, roughly 38% female.

Time point noted: week 47, end of study. The study gave 300 ug of mutant IDH1 20-mer peptide per vaccine dose, with topical imiquimod. Tumors from donors were new WHO grade 3 or 4 IDH1-mutant astrocytomas with ATRX loss. Trimming removed 5 bases from V and 4 bases from J; junction bases left unmatched: 3. The CDR3 is 15 amino acids. Germline loops: CDR1 MRHNA, CDR2 SNTAGT. Libraries were prepared by immunoSEQ multiplex PCR; TCRdb keeps only in-frame clonotypes and omits some of them. The profile shows 30,000 or so clones, roughly 89% of them singletons. This clone was seen a handful of times. What it recognizes is unknown.

This sequence joins TRBV6-4 and TRBJ2-1, with TRBD2 matching over 12 bases. The receptor was derived from a man in his forties with glioma. The source material was PBMCs, sampled from a glioma patient whose treatment included an IDH1 peptide vaccine. CDR3 DNA: TGTGCCAGCAGTCGACTAGCGGGAGAATACAATGAGCAGTTCTTC. Residues: CASSRLAGEYNEQFF.